A selection of T cell receptor beta chains follows, all from one sample in a study of beta chain features in type 1 diabetes. Some clones are missing from TCRdb's copy, which holds only in-frame ones; the method was immunoSEQ multiplex PCR. This sample has hundreds of thousands of clones, with roughly an eighth found just once. The sequencing input was naive CD4+ T cells from blood. The receptor set was obtained from a man in his late teens or twenties with type 1 diabetes. Both conserved end residues are part of each CDR3. D genes are given only for firm matches. The listing skips clone size in some rows; elsewhere it reads once, few, many or a size class.

v_gene	j_gene	d_gene	abundance	CDR3aa	CDR3nt
TRBV6-5	TRBJ2-3	.	.	CASSPDGTDTQYF	TGTGCCAGCAGCCCGGACGGGACAGATACGCAGTATTTT
TRBV27	TRBJ2-3	.	.	CASSFKLVTDTQYF	TGTGCCAGCAGTTTCAAACTAGTCACAGATACGCAGTATTTT
TRBV7-3	TRBJ1-1	.	.	CASSDTGNTEAFF	TGTGCCAGCAGCGATACAGGGAACACTGAAGCTTTCTTT
TRBV5-1	TRBJ2-1	TRBD2	.	CASRAGGNNEQFF	TGCGCCAGCAGAGCGGGAGGAAACAATGAGCAGTTCTTC
TRBV7-2	TRBJ2-5	.	.	CASSLSYQETQYF	TGTGCCAGCAGCCTGAGCTACCAAGAGACCCAGTACTTC
TRBV25-1	TRBJ2-2	.	few	CASSEYPRATGELFF	TGTGCCAGCAGTGAATATCCCCGGGCTACCGGGGAGCTGTTTTTT
TRBV4-3	TRBJ1-3	TRBD1	.	CASSQVTGLAAGNTIYF	TGCGCCAGCAGCCAAGTGACAGGGTTGGCGGCGGGAAACACCATATATTTT
TRBV9	TRBJ1-6	.	few	CASSVGGGALYNSPLHF	TGTGCCAGCAGCGTAGGTGGGGGAGCTCTTTATAATTCACCCCTCCACTTT
TRBV10-3	TRBJ2-1	TRBD2	.	CAISESRGRTYNEQFF	TGTGCCATCAGTGAGTCGCGCGGGAGGACCTACAATGAGCAGTTCTTC
TRBV7-9	TRBJ2-2	.	.	CASSENTGELFF	TGTGCCAGCAGCGAGAACACCGGGGAGCTGTTTTTT
TRBV4-3	TRBJ2-4	.	few	CASSQDGQGRNIQYF	TGCGCCAGCAGCCAAGATGGGCAGGGGAGAAACATTCAGTACTTC
TRBV6-5	TRBJ2-7	.	.	CASSYGGRAEGEQYF	TGTGCCAGCAGTTATGGTGGCAGGGCAGAGGGCGAGCAGTACTTC
TRBV5-4	TRBJ2-7	TRBD1	.	CASSSWDRAGEQYF	TGTGCCAGCAGCAGCTGGGACAGGGCGGGCGAGCAGTACTTC
TRBV7-9	TRBJ2-4	.	few	CASSLVRGGKNIQYF	TGTGCCAGCAGCTTAGTCCGGGGCGGGAAAAACATTCAGTACTTC
TRBV28	TRBJ1-2	.	few	CASITGGTKYGYTF	TGTGCCAGTATTACGGGGGGAACAAAATATGGCTACACCTTC
TRBV21-1	TRBJ2-7	.	.	CASSSLRGQENYEQYF	TGTGCCAGCAGCAGCCTGCGGGGACAGGAGAACTACGAGCAGTACTTC
TRBV30	TRBJ2-3	.	.	CASQRGEDTQYF	TGTGCCTCCCAAAGGGGGGAAGATACGCAGTATTTT
TRBV5-1	TRBJ2-5	.	few	CASSLPTGPEAQYF	TGCGCCAGCAGCTTGCCCACAGGGCCTGAGGCCCAGTACTTC
TRBV6-1	TRBJ2-5	.	.	CASSELWTEQETQYF	TGTGCCAGCAGTGAACTGTGGACAGAACAAGAGACCCAGTACTTC
TRBV7-9	TRBJ1-4	.	few	CASSPGQSNEKLFF	TGTGCCAGCAGCCCCGGACAGTCTAATGAAAAACTGTTTTTT
TRBV11-2	TRBJ1-2	TRBD1	.	CASSPQGALAINYGYTF	TGTGCCAGCAGCCCACAGGGGGCTCTGGCCATTAACTATGGCTACACCTTC
TRBV18	TRBJ1-1	.	few	CASSPPSLRGRAEAFF	TGTGCCAGCTCACCGCCCTCCCTAAGGGGGAGAGCTGAAGCTTTCTTT
TRBV7-8	TRBJ1-1	.	few	CASSFPRLGTEAFF	TGTGCCAGCAGCTTCCCCAGACTTGGTACCGAAGCTTTCTTT
TRBV5-4	TRBJ2-3	TRBD2	many	CASSPGTSGTDTQYF	TGTGCCAGCAGCCCCGGGACTAGCGGCACAGATACGCAGTATTTT
TRBV5-1	TRBJ2-1	.	.	CASSLEGVRDTYNEQFF	TGCGCCAGCAGCTTGGAAGGTGTACGGGATACATACAATGAGCAGTTCTTC
TRBV4-3	TRBJ2-1	.	few	CASSQDLLRHNEQFF	TGCGCCAGCAGCCAAGATCTACTCAGACACAATGAGCAGTTCTTC
TRBV28	TRBJ1-1	.	few	CASSLIVNTEAFF	TGTGCCAGCAGTTTGATAGTGAACACTGAAGCTTTCTTT
TRBV5-1	TRBJ2-1	.	.	CASSLSGAISYNEQFF	TGCGCCAGCAGCTTATCAGGGGCGATATCCTACAATGAGCAGTTCTTC
TRBV9	TRBJ2-3	.	few	CASSVVAGAQYF	TGTGCCAGCAGCGTAGTGGCAGGGGCGCAGTATTTT
TRBV7-2	TRBJ2-5	.	.	CASSLSSGEETQYF	TGTGCCAGCAGCTTATCATCAGGGGAAGAGACCCAGTACTTC
TRBV5-1	TRBJ1-4	.	.	CASSLNLAVNEKLFF	TGCGCCAGCAGCTTGAATTTGGCGGTGAATGAAAAACTGTTTTTT
TRBV29-1	TRBJ2-2	.	.	CSGVTPGSCFF	.
TRBV18	TRBJ2-3	.	few	CASSPRADTQYF	TGTGCCAGCTCACCTCGGGCGGATACGCAGTATTTT
TRBV4-1	TRBJ1-5	.	few	CASSQVAGPSNQPQHF	TGCGCCAGCAGCCAAGTCGCGGGACCATCAAATCAGCCCCAGCATTTT
TRBV6-5	TRBJ2-5	.	.	CASTSVKETQYF	TGTGCCAGCACCTCTGTTAAAGAGACCCAGTACTTC
TRBV5-1	TRBJ1-1	.	.	CASSAAFQDEAFF	TGCGCCAGCAGCGCAGCATTCCAGGATGAAGCTTTCTTT
TRBV28	TRBJ2-7	.	.	CASSFVGVGSYEQYF	TGTGCCAGCAGTTTCGTCGGCGTAGGATCCTACGAGCAGTACTTC
TRBV11-2	TRBJ2-5	TRBD1	.	CASSSGQGLGETQYF	TGTGCCAGCAGCTCAGGACAGGGGCTTGGAGAGACCCAGTACTTC
TRBV7-2	TRBJ1-2	.	few	CASSSAPGAGGYTF	TGTGCCAGCAGCTCAGCCCCGGGGGCGGGTGGCTACACCTTC
TRBV27	TRBJ2-3	.	.	CASMLGIVGTDTQYF	TGTGCCAGCATGTTGGGGATAGTGGGGACAGATACGCAGTATTTT
TRBV7-9	TRBJ1-2	.	.	CASSLNRVDFYGYTF	TGTGCCAGCAGCTTAAACAGGGTCGACTTCTATGGCTACACCTTC
TRBV7-2	TRBJ2-1	.	.	CASSSYDGYNEQFF	TGTGCCAGCAGCTCCTACGACGGCTACAATGAGCAGTTCTTC
TRBV6-5	TRBJ2-1	.	.	CASSYAGPYNEQFF	TGTGCCAGCAGTTACGCGGGACCCTACAATGAGCAGTTCTTC
TRBV30	TRBJ2-7	TRBD2	.	CAWSVRGLAGGREQYF	TGTGCCTGGAGTGTCCGAGGACTAGCGGGAGGACGCGAGCAGTACTTC
TRBV5-4	TRBJ1-2	.	.	CASSPPMVNYGYTF	TGTGCCAGCAGCCCCCCGATGGTTAACTATGGCTACACCTTC
TRBV4-2	TRBJ1-4	.	.	CASSQGWFSNEKLFF	TGTGCCAGCAGCCAAGGCTGGTTTTCTAATGAAAAACTGTTTTTT
TRBV5-6	TRBJ2-7	TRBD1	few	CASGDRGYEQYF	TGTGCCAGCGGGGACAGGGGCTACGAGCAGTACTTC
TRBV18	TRBJ2-7	TRBD1	few	CASSPRAGGEYEQYF	TGTGCCAGCTCACCACGGGCAGGGGGCGAGTACGAGCAGTACTTC
TRBV7-9	TRBJ2-1	TRBD1	few	CASSAGTERVWFF	TGTGCCAGCAGCGCCGGGACAGAAAGGGTTTGGTTCTTC
TRBV5-1	TRBJ2-4	TRBD2	few	CASSLASGSVIAKNIQYF	TGCGCCAGCAGCTTGGCTAGCGGGAGCGTAATAGCCAAAAACATTCAGTACTTC